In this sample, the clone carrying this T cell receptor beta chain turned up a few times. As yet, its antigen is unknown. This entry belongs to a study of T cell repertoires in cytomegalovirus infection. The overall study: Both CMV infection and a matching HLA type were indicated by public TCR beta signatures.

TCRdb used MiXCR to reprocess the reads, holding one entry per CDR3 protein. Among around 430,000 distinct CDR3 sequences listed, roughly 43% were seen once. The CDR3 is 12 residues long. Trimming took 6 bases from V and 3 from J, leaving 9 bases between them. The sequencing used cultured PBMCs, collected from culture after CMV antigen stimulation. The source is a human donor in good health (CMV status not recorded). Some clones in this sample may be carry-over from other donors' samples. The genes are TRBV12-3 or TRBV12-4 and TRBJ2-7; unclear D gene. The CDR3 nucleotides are TGTGCCAGCAGCCACGACCTCTACGAGCAGTACTTC. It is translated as CASSHDLYEQYF.